These 3 T cell receptor beta chains were sequenced from one sample in a study of blood T cell repertoires in COVID-19. The assay was immunoSEQ multiplex PCR, and TCRdb's table has in-frame clones only and misses some. The sample lists some 210,000 clones, around nine tenths occurring once. The specimen was peripheral blood. The receptors derive from a woman aged 40 to 55 who had recovered from COVID-19.

This clone was picked up one time. The CDR3 nucleotides read TGTGCCACCAGCAGAGATGGGCTTCGGATCACCGGGGAGCTGTTTTTT. Protein product: CATSRDGLRITGELFF. The chain uses TRBV15 and TRBJ2-2; D is unclear. The CDR3 is 16 residues long. The V and J ends lost 0 bases and 4 bases respectively, with 12 bases between them. Per germline, CDR1 LNHNV and CDR2 YYDKDF (reference sequence).

The chain uses TRBV2 and TRBJ1-2; TRBD1 aligns across 10 bases. Germline assignment: CDR1 SNHLY and CDR2 FYNNEI. The CDR3 spans 14 residues. Germline trimming cut 5 bases from V and 1 base from J; bases unmatched to any gene: 1. CDR3 amino acids: CASSRDRGNYGYTF. Written as DNA, the CDR3 is TGTGCCAGCAGTCGGGACAGGGGTAACTATGGCTACACCTTC. The whole variable domain, filled in from reference TRBV2 and TRBJ1-2, reads EPEVTQTPSHQVTQMGQEVILRCVPISNHLYFYWYRQILGQKVEFLVSFYNNEISEKSEIFDDQFSVERPDGSNFTLKIRSTKLEDSAMYFCASSRDRGNYGYTFGSGTRLTVV.

V usage is TRBV9 and J usage is TRBJ2-3; 9 bases line up with TRBD1. This CDR3 is built from 16 residues. The germline V gene encodes CDR1 SGDLS and CDR2 YYNGEE. Trimming removed 3 bases from V and 1 base from J; junction bases left unmatched: 6. Written as DNA, the CDR3 is TGTGCCAGCAGCGGACGGACAGGGGAGGGCACAGATACGCAGTATTTT. Translation gives CASSGRTGEGTDTQYF. Filled out from reference TRBV9 and TRBJ2-3, the complete variable domain reads DSGVTQTPKHLITATGQRVTLRCSPRSGDLSVYWYQQSLDQGLQFLIQYYNGEERAKGNILERFSAQQFPDLHSELNLSSLELGDSALYFCASSGRTGEGTDTQYFGPGTRLTVL.